The clone carrying this TCR beta chain was counted ten times or more. What it recognizes is unknown. The sample is drawn from a study of response to subunit inactivated influenza vaccine. Points from the study as a whole: Authors suggested each seasonal influenza vaccination recruits few new T cells.

TCRdb reprocessed the RT-PCR reads via MiXCR and lists one record per CDR3 protein. The sample has around 850,000 distinct CDR3 sequences, roughly 18% seen once. Trimming stripped 0 bases from V and 4 bases from J, with 9 bases between. CDR3 length: 13 amino acids. Germline CDR1 and CDR2: DFQATT and SNEGSKA (reference sequence). V gene TRBV20-1 combines with J gene TRBJ1-2, with D hard to call. The sequences come from PBMCs from blood, collected roughly 5 days after vaccination. This sequence was found in a middle-aged man who received an inactivated influenza vaccine. The CDR3 bases are TGCAGTGCTAGAGATACAGAAACCTATGGCTACACCTTC. Protein product: CSARDTETYGYTF.